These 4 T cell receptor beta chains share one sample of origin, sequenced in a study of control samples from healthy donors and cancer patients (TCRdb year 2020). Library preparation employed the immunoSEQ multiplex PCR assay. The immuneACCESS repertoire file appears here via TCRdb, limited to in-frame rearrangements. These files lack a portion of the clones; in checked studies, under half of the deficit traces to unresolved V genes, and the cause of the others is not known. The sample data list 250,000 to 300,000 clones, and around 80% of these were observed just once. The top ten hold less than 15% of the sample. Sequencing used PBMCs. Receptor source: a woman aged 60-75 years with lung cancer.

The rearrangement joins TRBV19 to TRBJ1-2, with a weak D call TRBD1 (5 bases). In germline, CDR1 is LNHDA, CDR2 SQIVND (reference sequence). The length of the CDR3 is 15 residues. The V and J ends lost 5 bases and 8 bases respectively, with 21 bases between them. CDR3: CASSPQGTPTGGYTF. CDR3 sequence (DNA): TGTGCCAGTAGTCCGCAGGGAACACCGACCGGGGGCTACACCTTC. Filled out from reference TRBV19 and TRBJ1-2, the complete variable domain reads DGGITQSPKYLFRKEGQNVTLSCEQNLNHDAMYWYRQDPGQGLRLIYYSQIVNDFQKGDIAEGYSVSREKKESFPLTVTSAQKNPTAFYLCASSPQGTPTGGYTFGSGTRLTVV.

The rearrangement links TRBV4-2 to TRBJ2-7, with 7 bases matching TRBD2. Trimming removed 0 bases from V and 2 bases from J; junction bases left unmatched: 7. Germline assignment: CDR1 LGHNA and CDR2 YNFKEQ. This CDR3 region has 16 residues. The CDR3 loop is CASSQEVPAGTYEQYF. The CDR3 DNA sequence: TGTGCCAGCAGCCAAGAAGTTCCAGCGGGGACCTACGAGCAGTACTTC.

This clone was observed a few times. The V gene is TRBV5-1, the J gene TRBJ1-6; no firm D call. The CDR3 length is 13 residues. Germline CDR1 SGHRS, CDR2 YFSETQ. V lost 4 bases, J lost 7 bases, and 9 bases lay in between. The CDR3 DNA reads TGCGCCAGCAGCCGGGTCCAAAATTCACCCCTCCACTTT. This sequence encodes CASSRVQNSPLHF.

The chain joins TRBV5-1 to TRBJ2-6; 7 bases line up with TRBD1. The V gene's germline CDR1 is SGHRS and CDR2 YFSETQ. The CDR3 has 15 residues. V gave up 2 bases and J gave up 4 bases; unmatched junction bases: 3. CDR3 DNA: TGCGCCAGCAGCTTTACAGGGGTCGGGGCCAACGTCCTGACTTTC. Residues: CASSFTGVGANVLTF.